The source of this T cell receptor (beta chain) is a study of human T cells and chemical hapten exposure. Study at large: The study enrolled mostly female patients with alopecia areata, totalis or universalis.

Time point denoted: patch test 2, 6 weeks after DPC sensitization. The treatment denotes: therapeutic diphenylcyclopropenone sensitization with weekly scalp DPC. Study outcomes and limitations: Versus controls, expanded TCRs had significantly more large CDR3 similarity clusters. Donors in the study had alopecia, meaning their immune response may differ from healthy people's. Patch test score rose with PT1 expanded TCRs, significant at 8, 16, 32, not 4.

MiXCR was run by TCRdb on the RACE reads, yielding one entry per CDR3 protein. The data show around 99,000 distinct CDR3 sequences, with roughly a tenth seen just once and approximately 3% held by the top ten. Comments on this clonotype: Its target is not known.

After removal of 2 bases from V and 7 bases from J, the junction contained 12 bases not matched to a gene. Germline V gives CDR1 DFQATT, CDR2 SNEGSKA (reference sequence). The CDR3 sequence is 15 residues long. The source was whole blood, collected in connection with sensitization to the hapten diphenylcyclopropenone (DPC). This clonotype was obtained from a woman between 40 and 50 years old with alopecia areata. Some clones in this sample may be carry-over from other donors' samples. This chain connects TRBV20-1 to TRBJ2-7; 9 nucleotides match TRBD1. CDR3 residues: CSARPRGTGSGEQYF. The CDR3 DNA follows: TGCAGTGCTAGACCCCGTGGGACAGGGAGTGGGGAGCAGTACTTC.